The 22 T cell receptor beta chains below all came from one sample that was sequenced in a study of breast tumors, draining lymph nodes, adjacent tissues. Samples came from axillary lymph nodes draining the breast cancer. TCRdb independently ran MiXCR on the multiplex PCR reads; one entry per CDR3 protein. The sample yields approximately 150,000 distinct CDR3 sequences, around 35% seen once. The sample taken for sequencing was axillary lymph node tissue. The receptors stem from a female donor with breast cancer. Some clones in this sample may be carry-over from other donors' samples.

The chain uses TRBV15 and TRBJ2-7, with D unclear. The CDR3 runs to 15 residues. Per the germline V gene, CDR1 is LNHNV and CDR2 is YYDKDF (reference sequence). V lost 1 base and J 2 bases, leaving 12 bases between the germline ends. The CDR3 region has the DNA TGTGCCACCAGCAGAGTGGAACGATTGACCTACGAGCAGTACTTC. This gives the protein CATSRVERLTYEQYF. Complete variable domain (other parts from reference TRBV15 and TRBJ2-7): DAMVIQNPRYQVTQFGKPVTLSCSQTLNHNVMYWYQQKSSQAPKLLFHYYDKDFNNEADTPDNFQSRRPNTSFCFLDIRSPGLGDTAMYLCATSRVERLTYEQYFGPGTRLTVT.

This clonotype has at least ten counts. CDR3 in amino acids: CASSRLTHLQAGPPYNEQFF. The CDR3 coding sequence is TGCGCCAGCAGCCGCCTGACGCATCTTCAAGCGGGTCCCCCCTACAATGAGCAGTTCTTC. The V and J genes are TRBV4-3 and TRBJ2-1, with D tentatively TRBD2 (6 bases). Trimming pared 4 bases from V and 2 bases from J, leaving 27 bases between. This CDR3 region has 20 residues. Germline V lookup: CDR1 LGHNA, CDR2 YSLEER.

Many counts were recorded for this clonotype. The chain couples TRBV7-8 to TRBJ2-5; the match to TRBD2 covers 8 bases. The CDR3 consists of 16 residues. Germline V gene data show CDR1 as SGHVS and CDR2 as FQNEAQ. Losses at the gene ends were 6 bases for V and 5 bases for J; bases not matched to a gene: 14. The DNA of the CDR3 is TGTGCCAGCAGTTTTGGTCCGGGGGGGGCTGGGGAGACCCAGTACTTC. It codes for CASSFGPGGAGETQYF.

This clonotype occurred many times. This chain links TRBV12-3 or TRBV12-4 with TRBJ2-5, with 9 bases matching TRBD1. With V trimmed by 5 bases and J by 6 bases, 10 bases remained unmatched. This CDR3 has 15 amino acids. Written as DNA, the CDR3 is TGTGCCAGCAGTCCGGTAGGACAGGGGTGGCAGACCCAGTACTTC. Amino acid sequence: CASSPVGQGWQTQYF.

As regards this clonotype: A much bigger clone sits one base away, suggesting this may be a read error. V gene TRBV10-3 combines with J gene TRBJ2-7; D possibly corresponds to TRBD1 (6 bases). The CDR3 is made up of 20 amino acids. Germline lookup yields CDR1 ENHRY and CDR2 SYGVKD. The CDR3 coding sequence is TGTGCCATCAGTGAGGGGGCCGATGGTCTGGCGTGGGACACCCCCTACGAGCAGCACTTC. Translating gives CAISEGADGLAWDTPYEQHF.

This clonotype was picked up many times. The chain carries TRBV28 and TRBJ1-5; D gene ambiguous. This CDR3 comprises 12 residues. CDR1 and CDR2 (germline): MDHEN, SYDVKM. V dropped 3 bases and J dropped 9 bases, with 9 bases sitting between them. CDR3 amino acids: CASSLVQPPQHF. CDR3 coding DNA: TGTGCCAGCAGTTTGGTCCAACCGCCCCAGCATTTT.

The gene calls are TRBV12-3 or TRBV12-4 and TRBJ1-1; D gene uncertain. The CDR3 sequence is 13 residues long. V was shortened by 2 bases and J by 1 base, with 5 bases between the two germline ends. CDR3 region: CASSLSANTEAFF. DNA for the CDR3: TGTGCCAGCAGTTTATCTGCGAACACTGAAGCTTTCTTT.

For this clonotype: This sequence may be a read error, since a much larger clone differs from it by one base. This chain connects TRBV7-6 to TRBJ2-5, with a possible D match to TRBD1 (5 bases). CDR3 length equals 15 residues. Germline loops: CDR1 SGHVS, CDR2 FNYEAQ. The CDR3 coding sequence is TGTGCCGGCAGCTTAGGTCTGGCAGGGATAGAGACCCAGCACTTC. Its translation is CAGSLGLAGIETQHF.

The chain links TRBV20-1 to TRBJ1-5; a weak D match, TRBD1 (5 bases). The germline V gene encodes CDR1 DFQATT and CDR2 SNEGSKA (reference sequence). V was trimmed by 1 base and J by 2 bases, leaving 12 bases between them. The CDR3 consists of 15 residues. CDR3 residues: CSARGGRAGNQPQHF. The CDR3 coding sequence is TGCAGTGCTAGAGGGGGACGGGCAGGCAATCAGCCCCAGCATTTT.

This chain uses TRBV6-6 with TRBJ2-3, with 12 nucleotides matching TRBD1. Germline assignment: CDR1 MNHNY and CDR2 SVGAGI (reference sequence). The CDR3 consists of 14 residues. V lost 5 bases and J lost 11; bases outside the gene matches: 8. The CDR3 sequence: CASSAGTGGNEQYF. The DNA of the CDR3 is TGTGCCAGCAGTGCCGGGACAGGGGGCAATGAGCAGTATTTT.

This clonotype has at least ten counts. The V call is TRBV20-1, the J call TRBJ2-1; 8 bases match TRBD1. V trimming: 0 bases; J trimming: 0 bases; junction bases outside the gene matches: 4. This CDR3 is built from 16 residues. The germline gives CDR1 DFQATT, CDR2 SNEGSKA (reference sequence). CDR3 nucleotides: TGCAGTGCTAGAGATTGGACAGGGAGCTCCTACAATGAGCAGTTCTTC. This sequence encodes CSARDWTGSSYNEQFF.

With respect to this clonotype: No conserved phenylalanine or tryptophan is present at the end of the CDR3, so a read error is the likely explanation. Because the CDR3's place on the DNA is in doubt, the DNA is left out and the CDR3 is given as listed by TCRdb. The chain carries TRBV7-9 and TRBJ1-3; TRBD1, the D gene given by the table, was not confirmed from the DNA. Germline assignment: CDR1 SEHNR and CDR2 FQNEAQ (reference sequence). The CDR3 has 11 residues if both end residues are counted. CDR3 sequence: CASSSQTGLNT.

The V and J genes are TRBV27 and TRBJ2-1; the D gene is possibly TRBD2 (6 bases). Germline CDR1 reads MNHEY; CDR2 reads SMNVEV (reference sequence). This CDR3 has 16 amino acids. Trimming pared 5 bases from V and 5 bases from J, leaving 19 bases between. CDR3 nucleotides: TGTGCCAGCAGTCCCCAATACGAGCGGGTTCACAATGAGCAGTTCTTC. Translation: CASSPQYERVHNEQFF.

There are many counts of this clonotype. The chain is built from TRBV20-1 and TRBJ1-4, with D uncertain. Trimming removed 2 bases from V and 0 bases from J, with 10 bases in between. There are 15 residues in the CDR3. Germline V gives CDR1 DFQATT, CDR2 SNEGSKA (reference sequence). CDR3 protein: CSARPPPATNEKLFF. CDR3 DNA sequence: TGCAGTGCTAGACCCCCCCCTGCAACTAATGAAAAACTGTTTTTT.

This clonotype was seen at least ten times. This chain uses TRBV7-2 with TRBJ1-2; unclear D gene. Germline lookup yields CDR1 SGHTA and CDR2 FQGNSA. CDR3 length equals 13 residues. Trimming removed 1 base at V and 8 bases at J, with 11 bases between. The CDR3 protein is CASSLGMVWGYTF. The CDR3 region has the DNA TGTGCCAGCAGCTTAGGGATGGTCTGGGGCTACACCTTC.

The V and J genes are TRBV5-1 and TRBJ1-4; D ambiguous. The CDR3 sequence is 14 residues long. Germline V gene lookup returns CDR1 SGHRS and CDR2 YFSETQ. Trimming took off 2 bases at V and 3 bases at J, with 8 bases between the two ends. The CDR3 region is CASSFGGSNEKLFF. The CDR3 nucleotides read TGCGCCAGCAGCTTCGGAGGGTCTAATGAAAAACTGTTTTTT.

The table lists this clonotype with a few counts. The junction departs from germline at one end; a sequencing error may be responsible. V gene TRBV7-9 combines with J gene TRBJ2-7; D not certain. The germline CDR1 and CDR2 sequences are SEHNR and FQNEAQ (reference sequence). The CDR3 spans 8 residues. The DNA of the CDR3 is TGTGCCAGCAGCCCGGTTTTCTTC. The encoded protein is CASSPVFF.

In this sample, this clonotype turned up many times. The CDR3 sequence: CASSLDRGQSYEQYF. In nucleotides, the CDR3 is TGTGCCAGCAGTTTGGACAGGGGGCAGTCCTACGAGCAGTACTTC. The chain carries TRBV27 and TRBJ2-7, with 11 nucleotides matching TRBD1. CDR1 and CDR2 (germline): MNHEY, SMNVEV (reference sequence). The V and J ends lost 3 bases and 1 base, in that order; junction bases with no gene match: 2. The CDR3 spans 15 residues.

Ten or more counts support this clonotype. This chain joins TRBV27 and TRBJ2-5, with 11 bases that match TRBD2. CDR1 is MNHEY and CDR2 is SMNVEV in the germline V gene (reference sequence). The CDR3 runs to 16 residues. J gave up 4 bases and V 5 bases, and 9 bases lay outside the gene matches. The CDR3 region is CASSPRLAGSAETQYF. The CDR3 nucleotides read TGTGCCAGCAGTCCGCGACTAGCGGGGTCCGCAGAGACCCAGTACTTC.

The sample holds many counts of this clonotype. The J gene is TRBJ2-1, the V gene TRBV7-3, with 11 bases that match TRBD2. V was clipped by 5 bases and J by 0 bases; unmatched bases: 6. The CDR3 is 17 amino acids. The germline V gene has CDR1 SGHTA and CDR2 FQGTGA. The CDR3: CASSPIAGGSSYNEQFF. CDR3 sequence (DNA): TGTGCCAGCAGCCCCATAGCGGGAGGGAGCTCCTACAATGAGCAGTTCTTC.

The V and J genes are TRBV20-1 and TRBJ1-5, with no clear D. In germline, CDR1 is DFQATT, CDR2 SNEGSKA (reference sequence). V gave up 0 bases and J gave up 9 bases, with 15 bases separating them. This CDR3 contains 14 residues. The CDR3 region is CSARDRMGSPPQHF. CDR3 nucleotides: TGCAGTGCTAGAGATCGAATGGGCAGTCCGCCCCAGCATTTT.

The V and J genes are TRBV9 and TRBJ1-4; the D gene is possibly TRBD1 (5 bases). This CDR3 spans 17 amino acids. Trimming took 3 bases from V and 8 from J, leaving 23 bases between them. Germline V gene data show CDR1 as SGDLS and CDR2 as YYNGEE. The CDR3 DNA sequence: TGTGCCAGCAGCGCTCCAATAGCGGGCGGGACGGGGGAAAAACTGTTTTTT. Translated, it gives CASSAPIAGGTGEKLFF.